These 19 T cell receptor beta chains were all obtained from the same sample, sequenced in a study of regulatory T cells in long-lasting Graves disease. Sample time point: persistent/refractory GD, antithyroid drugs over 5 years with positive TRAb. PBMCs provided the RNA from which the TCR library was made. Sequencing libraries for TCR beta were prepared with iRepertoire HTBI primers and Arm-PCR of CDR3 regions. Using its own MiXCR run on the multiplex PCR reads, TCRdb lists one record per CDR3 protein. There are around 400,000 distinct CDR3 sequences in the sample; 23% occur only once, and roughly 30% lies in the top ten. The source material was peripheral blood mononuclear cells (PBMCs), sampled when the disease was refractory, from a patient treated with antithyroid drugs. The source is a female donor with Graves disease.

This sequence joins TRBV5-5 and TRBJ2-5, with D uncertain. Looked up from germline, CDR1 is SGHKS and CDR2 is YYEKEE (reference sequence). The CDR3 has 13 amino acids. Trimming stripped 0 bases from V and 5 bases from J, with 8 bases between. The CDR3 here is CASSLAIKETQYF. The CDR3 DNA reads TGTGCCAGCAGCTTGGCTATAAAGGAGACCCAGTACTTC. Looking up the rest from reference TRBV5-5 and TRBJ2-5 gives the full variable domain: DAGVTQSPTHLIKTRGQQVTLRCSPISGHKSVSWYQQVLGQGPQFIFQYYEKEERGRGNFPDRFSARQFPNYSSELNVNALLLGDSALYLCASSLAIKETQYFGPGTRLLVL.

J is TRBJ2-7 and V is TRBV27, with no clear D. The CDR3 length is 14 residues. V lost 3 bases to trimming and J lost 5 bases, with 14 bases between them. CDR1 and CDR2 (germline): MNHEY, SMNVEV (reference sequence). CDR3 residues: CASSLSMGSHEQYF. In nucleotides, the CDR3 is TGTGCCAGCAGTTTGTCCATGGGTTCCCACGAGCAGTACTTC.

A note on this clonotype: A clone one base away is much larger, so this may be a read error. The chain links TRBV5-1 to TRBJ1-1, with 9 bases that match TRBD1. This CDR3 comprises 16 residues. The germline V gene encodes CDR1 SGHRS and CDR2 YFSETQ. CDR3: CANSWPGTGKDTEAFF. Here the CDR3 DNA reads TGCGCCAACAGCTGGCCCGGGACAGGGAAGGACACTGAAGCTTTCTTT.

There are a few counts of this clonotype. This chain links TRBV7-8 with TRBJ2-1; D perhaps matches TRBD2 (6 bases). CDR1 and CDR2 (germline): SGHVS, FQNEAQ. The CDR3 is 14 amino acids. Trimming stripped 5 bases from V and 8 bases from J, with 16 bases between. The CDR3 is CASSPIRGGDEQFF. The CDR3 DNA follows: TGTGCCAGCAGCCCCATTCGGGGAGGCGATGAGCAGTTCTTC.

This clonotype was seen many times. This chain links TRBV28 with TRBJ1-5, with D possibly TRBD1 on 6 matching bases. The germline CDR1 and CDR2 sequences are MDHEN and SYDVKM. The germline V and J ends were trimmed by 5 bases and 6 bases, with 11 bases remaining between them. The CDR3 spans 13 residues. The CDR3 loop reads CASSRDKSQPQHF. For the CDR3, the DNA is TGTGCCAGCAGTCGGGACAAGAGTCAGCCCCAGCATTTT.

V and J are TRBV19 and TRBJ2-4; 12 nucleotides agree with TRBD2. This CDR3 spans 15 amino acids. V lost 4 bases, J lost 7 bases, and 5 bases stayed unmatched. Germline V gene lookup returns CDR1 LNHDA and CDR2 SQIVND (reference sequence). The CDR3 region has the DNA TGTGCCAGTAGTACGACTAGCGGGAGTAGGAACATTCAGTACTTC. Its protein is CASSTTSGSRNIQYF.

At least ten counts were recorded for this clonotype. In DNA form, the CDR3 reads TGTGCCGCAAACCCTAGCGGAGGGGAGGGGGAGACCCAGTACTTC. Amino acids: CAANPSGGEGETQYF. This chain joins TRBV10-3 and TRBJ2-5; 7 bases are a match to TRBD2. The length of the CDR3 is 15 residues. The germline V gene has CDR1 ENHRY and CDR2 SYGVKD. J gave up 5 bases and V 11 bases, and 17 bases lay outside the gene matches.

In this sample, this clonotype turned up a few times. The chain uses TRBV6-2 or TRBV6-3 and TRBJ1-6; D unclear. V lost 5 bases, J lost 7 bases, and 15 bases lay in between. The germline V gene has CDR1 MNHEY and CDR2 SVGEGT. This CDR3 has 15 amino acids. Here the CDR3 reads CASSEGFSVNSPLHF. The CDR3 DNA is TGTGCCAGCAGTGAAGGGTTTTCGGTGAATTCACCCCTCCACTTT.

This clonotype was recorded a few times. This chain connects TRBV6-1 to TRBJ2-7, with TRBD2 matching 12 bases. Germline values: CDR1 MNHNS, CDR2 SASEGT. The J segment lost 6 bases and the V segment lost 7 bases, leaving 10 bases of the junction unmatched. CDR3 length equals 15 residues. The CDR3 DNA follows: TGTGCCAGCATTTCTCCCGGACTAGCGGGATCCGAGCAGTACTTC. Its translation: CASISPGLAGSEQYF.

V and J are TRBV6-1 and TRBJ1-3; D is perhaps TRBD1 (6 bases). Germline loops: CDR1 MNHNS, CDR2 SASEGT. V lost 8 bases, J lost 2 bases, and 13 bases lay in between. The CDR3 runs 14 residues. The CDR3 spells CASGWGAAGNTIYF. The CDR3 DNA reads TGTGCCAGCGGATGGGGGGCTGCTGGAAACACCATATATTTT.

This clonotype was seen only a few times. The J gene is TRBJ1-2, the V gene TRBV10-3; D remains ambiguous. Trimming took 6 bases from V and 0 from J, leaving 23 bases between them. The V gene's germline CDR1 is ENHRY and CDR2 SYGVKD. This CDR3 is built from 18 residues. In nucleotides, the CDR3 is TGTGCCATCAGCTTCCGAAGACCGGGGTTTGGAACTAACTATGGCTACACCTTC. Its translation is CAISFRRPGFGTNYGYTF.

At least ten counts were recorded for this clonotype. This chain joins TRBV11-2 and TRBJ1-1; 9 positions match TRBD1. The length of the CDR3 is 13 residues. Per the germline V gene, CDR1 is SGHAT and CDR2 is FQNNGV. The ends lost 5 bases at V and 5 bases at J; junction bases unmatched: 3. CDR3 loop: CASSTGQGTEAFF. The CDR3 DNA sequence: TGTGCCAGCAGCACCGGACAGGGGACTGAAGCTTTCTTT.

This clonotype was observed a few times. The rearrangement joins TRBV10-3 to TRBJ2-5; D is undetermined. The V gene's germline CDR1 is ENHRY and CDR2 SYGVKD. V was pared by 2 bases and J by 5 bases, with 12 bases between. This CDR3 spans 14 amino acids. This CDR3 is CAISETTGRETQYF. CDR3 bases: TGTGCCATCAGTGAGACCACGGGCCGGGAGACCCAGTACTTC.

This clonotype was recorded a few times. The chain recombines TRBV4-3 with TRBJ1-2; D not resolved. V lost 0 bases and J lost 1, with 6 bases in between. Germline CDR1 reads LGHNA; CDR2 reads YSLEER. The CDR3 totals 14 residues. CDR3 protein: CASSQDRHNYGYTF. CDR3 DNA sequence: TGCGCCAGCAGCCAAGATAGACATAACTATGGCTACACCTTC.

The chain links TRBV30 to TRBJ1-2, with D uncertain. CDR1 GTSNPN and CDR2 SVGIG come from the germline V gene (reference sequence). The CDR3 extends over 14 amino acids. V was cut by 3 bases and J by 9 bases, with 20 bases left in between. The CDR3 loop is CAWRAAGSKDSYTF. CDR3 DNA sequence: TGTGCCTGGAGAGCAGCCGGGAGTAAGGATAGCTACACCTTC.

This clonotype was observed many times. The CDR3 protein is CASRGDRNTGELFF. The CDR3 DNA reads TGTGCCAGCAGGGGGGATCGGAACACCGGGGAGCTGTTTTTT. This chain joins TRBV2 and TRBJ2-2; tentatively, D is TRBD1 or TRBD2 (5 bases each). CDR3 length: 14 amino acids. Germline CDR1 SNHLY, CDR2 FYNNEI. V lost 6 bases and J lost 1, with 9 bases in between.

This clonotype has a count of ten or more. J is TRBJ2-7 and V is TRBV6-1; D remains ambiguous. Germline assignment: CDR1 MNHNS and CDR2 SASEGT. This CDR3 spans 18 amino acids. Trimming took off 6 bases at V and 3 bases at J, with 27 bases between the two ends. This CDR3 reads CASRPGTLRRKGNYEQYF. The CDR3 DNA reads TGTGCCAGCAGACCCGGCACCCTCAGGCGAAAGGGAAACTACGAGCAGTACTTC.

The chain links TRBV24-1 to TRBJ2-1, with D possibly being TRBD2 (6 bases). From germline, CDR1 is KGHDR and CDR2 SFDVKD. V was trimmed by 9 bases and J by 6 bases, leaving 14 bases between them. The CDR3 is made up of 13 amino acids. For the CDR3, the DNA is TGTGCCACCGTTCCGGGACTCCTCAATGAGCAGTTCTTC. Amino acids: CATVPGLLNEQFF.

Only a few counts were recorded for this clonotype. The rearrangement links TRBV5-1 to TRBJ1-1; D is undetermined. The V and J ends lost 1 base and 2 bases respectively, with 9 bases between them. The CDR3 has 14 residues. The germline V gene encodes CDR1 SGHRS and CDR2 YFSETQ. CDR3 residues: CASSLKGPNTEAFF. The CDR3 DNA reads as TGCGCCAGCAGCTTGAAAGGGCCTAACACTGAAGCTTTCTTT.